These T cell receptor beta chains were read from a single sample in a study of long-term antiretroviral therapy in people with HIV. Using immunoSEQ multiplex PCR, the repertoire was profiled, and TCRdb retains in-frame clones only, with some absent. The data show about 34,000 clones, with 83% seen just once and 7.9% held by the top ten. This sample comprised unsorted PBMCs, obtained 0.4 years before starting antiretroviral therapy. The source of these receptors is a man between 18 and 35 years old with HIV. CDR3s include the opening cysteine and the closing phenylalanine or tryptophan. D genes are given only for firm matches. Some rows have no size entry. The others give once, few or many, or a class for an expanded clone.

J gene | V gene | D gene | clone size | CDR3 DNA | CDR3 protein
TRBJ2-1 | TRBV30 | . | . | TGTGCCTGGAGTGTACCATATTCCGTATACAATGAGCAGTTCTTC | CAWSVPYSVYNEQFF
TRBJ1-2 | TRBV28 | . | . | TGTGCCAGCAGTCTGGAGGTCATCTATGGCTACACCTTC | CASSLEVIYGYTF
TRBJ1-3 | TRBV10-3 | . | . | TGTGCCAGCACTGGACAGCTAGGAAACACCATATATTTT | CASTGQLGNTIYF
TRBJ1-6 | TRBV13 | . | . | TGTGCCAGCAGACTGGGGTGGAGCTCCTATAATTCACCCCTCCACTTT | CASRLGWSSYNSPLHF
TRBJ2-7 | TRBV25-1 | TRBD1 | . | TGTGCCAGCGGGGGGACAGGTTTCTCCTACGAGCAGTACTTC | CASGGTGFSYEQYF
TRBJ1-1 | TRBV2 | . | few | TGTGCCAGCAGTGCCGCTAGGGGGACTGAAGCTTTCTTT | CASSAARGTEAFF
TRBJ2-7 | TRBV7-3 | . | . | TGTGCCAGCAGCTTAAGAGGCGGAGCGTACGAGCAGTACTTC | CASSLRGGAYEQYF
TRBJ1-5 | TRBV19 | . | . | TGTGCCAGTAGTATAATCTATTCGGGCACCAATCAGCCCCAGCATTTT | CASSIIYSGTNQPQHF
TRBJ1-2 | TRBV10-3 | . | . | TGTGCCATCAACCAGAACTATGGCTACACCTTC | CAINQNYGYTF
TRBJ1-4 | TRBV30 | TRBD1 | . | TGTGCCTGGGGAACAGGGGTGAGGGAAAAACTGTTTTTT | CAWGTGVREKLFF
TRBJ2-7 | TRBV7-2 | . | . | TGTGCCAGCAGCTCCGTGGGGGGGGCGGCCCTGGGCGCTTACTTC | CASSSVGGAALGAYF
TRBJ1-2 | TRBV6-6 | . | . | TGTGCCAGCAGTTATCGCTCCAGGGAATCCTATGGCTACACCTTC | CASSYRSRESYGYTF
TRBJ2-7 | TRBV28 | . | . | TGTGCCAGCAGCTCCCAGGGGGGCCGGACCTACGAGCAGTACTTC | CASSSQGGRTYEQYF
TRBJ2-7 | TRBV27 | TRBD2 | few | TGTGCCAGCACCGGGCCTAGCGGAGGTTTCTACGAGCAGTACTTC | CASTGPSGGFYEQYF
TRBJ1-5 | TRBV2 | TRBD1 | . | TGTGCCAGCAGAGAGGACAGGTCGGGCAATCAGCCCCAGCATTTT | CASREDRSGNQPQHF
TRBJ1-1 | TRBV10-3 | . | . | TGTGCCATCAGTTTAAGGGCGGAGACCACTGAAGCTTTCTTT | CAISLRAETTEAFF
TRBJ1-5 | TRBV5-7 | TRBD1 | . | TGTGCCAGCAGCTTGGACAGGGGGAACCAGCCCCAGCATTTT | CASSLDRGNQPQHF
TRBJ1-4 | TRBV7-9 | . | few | TGTGCCAGCAGCTTAGGAGGCGGGGGGAATGAAAAACTGTTTTTT | CASSLGGGGNEKLFF
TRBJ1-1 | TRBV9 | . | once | TGTGCCAGCAGCGTCGAAGCGGGAGAAGCTTTCTTT | CASSVEAGEAFF
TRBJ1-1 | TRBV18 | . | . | TGTGCCAGCTCTCCGGATGTGACTGAAGCTTTCTTT | CASSPDVTEAFF
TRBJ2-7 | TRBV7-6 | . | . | TGTGCCAGCAGCTTAGAGAGACAGTCCTACGAGCAGTACTTC | CASSLERQSYEQYF
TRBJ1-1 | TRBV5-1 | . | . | TGCGCCAGCAGCCCGAGGTCGGGGAACACTGAAGCTTTCTTT | CASSPRSGNTEAFF
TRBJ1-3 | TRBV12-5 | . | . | TGTGCTAGTGGTTTTCTAGGGGGGAAGCTCTCTGGAAACACCATATATTTT | CASGFLGGKLSGNTIYF
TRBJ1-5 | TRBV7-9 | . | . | TGTGCCAGCAGCTTAGCACAGGGTTATGGCAATCAGCCCCAGCATTTT | CASSLAQGYGNQPQHF
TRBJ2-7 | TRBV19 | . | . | TGTGCCAGTAGTTGGACGGCGTCCTACGAGCAGTACTTC | CASSWTASYEQYF
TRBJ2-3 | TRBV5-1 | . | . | TGCGCCAGCATGAATACGGGCAGCACAGATACGCAGTATTTT | CASMNTGSTDTQYF
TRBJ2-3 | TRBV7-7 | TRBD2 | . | TGTGCTAGCAGCTTCGGGAGGGCAGCAGATACGCAGTATTTT | CASSFGRAADTQYF
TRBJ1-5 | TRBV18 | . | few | TGTGCCAGCTCACGAGCCTCAGGGGGCAATCAGCCCCAGCATTTT | CASSRASGGNQPQHF
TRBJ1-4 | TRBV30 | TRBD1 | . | TGTGCCTGGAGGAAATGGGGACAGACAAATGAAAAACTGTTTTTT | CAWRKWGQTNEKLFF
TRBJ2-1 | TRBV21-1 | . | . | TGTGCCAGCAGCTACCCTCCTACGAGCTGCCGCTCCTACAATGAGCAGTTCTTC | CASSYPPTSCRSYNEQFF
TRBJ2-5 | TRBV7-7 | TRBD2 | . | TGTGCTAGCAGCTTAGACACCGGGGGGGCTTGGACCCAGTACTTC | CASSLDTGGAWTQYF
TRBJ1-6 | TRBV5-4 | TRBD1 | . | TGTGCCAGCAGCGCGGACAGGGGTTATTCACCCCTCCACTTT | CASSADRGYSPLHF
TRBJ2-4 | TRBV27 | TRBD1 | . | TGTGCCAGCAGTCCAGGGGGAAACATTCAGTACTTC | CASSPGGNIQYF
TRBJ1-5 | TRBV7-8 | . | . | TGTGCCAGCAGCTTAGGGCTACCGAGCAATCAGCCCCAGCATTTT | CASSLGLPSNQPQHF
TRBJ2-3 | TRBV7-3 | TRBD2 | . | TGTGCCAGCAGCTTAAATGGCGGGAGCGCAGATACGCAGTATTTT | CASSLNGGSADTQYF
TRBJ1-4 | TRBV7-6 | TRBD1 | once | TGTGCCAGCAGCTTAGAGGCGGATGGGACAGGTGAAAAACTGTTTTTT | CASSLEADGTGEKLFF
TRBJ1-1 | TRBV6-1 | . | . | TGTGCCAGCAGTGTCAACAGGGTGAACACTGAAGCTTTCTTT | CASSVNRVNTEAFF
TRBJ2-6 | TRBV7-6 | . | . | TGTGCCAGCAGCTCCCTCCAGGTCGGCTCTGGGGCCAACGTCCTGACTTTC | CASSSLQVGSGANVLTF
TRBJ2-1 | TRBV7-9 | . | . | TGTGCCAGCAGTCTCGATTTTAGGGGGACGGTTTACAATGAGCAGTTCTTC | CASSLDFRGTVYNEQFF
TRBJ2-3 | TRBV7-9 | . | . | TGTGCCAGCAGCTCCCACGGGGGTATCACAGATACGCAGTATTTT | CASSSHGGITDTQYF
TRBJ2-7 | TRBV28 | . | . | TGTGCCACACAGGCTGCGGACTACGAGCAGTACTTC | CATQAADYEQYF
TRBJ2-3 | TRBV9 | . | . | TGTGCCAGCAGCGTAGATCTCGGAAGGGGTACGCAGTATTTT | CASSVDLGRGTQYF
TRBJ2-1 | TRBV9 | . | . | TGTGCCAGCAGCGTAGCCGGCGCTAGCAATGAGCAGTTCTTC | CASSVAGASNEQFF
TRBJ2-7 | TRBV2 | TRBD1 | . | TGTGCCAGCATACGGGGACAGGGGAAATACGAGCAGTACTTC | CASIRGQGKYEQYF
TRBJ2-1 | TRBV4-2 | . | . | TGTGCCAGCAGCCAAGATCCCCGATCCTACAATGAGCAGTTCTTC | CASSQDPRSYNEQFF
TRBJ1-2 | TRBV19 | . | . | TGTGCCAGTAGTATCCACTACGGGGGGGCTAACTATGGCTACACCTTC | CASSIHYGGANYGYTF
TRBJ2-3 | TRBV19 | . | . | TGTGCCAGTAGGAAGACTAGTGTTTCAGATACGCAGTATTTT | CASRKTSVSDTQYF
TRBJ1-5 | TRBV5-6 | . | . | TGTGCCAGCAGCTTTGGGCGACTGAATAGCAATCAGCCCCAGCATTTT | CASSFGRLNSNQPQHF
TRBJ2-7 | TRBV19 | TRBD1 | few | TGTGCCAGTAGCCCAGGACAGGGCCCAGGCGAGCAGTACTTC | CASSPGQGPGEQYF
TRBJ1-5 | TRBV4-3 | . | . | TGCGCCAGCAGCGTTGCAGCTTATAGCAATCAGCCCCAGCATTTT | CASSVAAYSNQPQHF
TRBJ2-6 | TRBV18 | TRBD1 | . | TGTGCCAGCTCACTTACTGCCCCGGGACAGGTAGCTGGGGCCAACGTCCTGACTTTC | CASSLTAPGQVAGANVLTF
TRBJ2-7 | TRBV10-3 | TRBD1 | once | TGTGCCATCACTGGGACAGGGAGCTCCTACGAGCAGTACTTC | CAITGTGSSYEQYF
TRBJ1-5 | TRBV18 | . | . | TGTGCCAGCTCACCGAACCCTCCTTCTGGGCCCCAGCATTTT | CASSPNPPSGPQHF
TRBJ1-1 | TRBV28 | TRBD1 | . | TGTGCCAGCAGCCCTTCCAACAGGGGATACACTGAAGCTTTCTTT | CASSPSNRGYTEAFF
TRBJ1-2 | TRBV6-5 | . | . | TGTGCCAGCATGGGGTTTCCCGCAGTGGCCTATGGCTACACCTTC | CASMGFPAVAYGYTF
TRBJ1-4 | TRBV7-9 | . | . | TGTGCCAGCAGCTTAGGAATCCCGGACCGCCTGGTTTTTTTT | CASSLGIPDRLVFF
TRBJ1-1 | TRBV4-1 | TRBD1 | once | TGCGCCAGCAGCCAAGCCGGGACAGGGGACACTGAAGCTTTCTTT | CASSQAGTGDTEAFF
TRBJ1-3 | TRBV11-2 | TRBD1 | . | TGTGCCAGCAGCTCACGGACAGGCTCTGGAAACACCATATATTTT | CASSSRTGSGNTIYF
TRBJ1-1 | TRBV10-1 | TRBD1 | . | TGCGCCAGCAGTGGGCCTGCAGGGGGCCCAGATTGCACTGAAGCTTTCTTT | CASSGPAGGPDCTEAFF
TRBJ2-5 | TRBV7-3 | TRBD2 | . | TGTGCCAGCAGCCCCCATAGTAGCGGGCAAGAGACCCAGTACTTC | CASSPHSSGQETQYF